The sequence of this T cell receptor beta chain was determined in a study of cytomegalovirus exposure and HLA in healthy donors. About the research overall: There were 117 million unique TCR beta sequences, drawn from around 180 million T cells, in an earlier analysis.

With respect to this clone: Its cognate antigen is unknown.

Healthy individuals who donated bone marrow served as the donors. Trimming removed 11 bases from V and 4 bases from J; junction bases left unmatched: 5. The CDR3 is made up of 13 amino acids. Germline V CDR1 and CDR2: MGHDK, SYGVNS. 13 Jbeta primers and 60 Vbeta primers were used for the PCR. Produced via immunoSEQ multiplex PCR; TCRdb's table is partial and in-frame only. Here the sample spans about 100,000 clones, about 75% being singletons. Notes on the study in general: Specificity for CMV antigens was confirmed in vitro for a few of the CMV-associated chains. As a later analysis showed, a missense DCLRE1C variant was linked to trimming of TCR beta V- and J-genes.

The clonotype was recovered from a woman aged 18-29 years in good health and CMV-seropositive. The chain joins TRBV25-1 to TRBJ2-2; 9 bases agree with TRBD1. The sample taken for sequencing was PBMCs. CDR3 bases: TGTGCCTCAGAGACAGGGGGCACCGGGGAGCTGTTTTTT. It translates to CASETGGTGELFF.